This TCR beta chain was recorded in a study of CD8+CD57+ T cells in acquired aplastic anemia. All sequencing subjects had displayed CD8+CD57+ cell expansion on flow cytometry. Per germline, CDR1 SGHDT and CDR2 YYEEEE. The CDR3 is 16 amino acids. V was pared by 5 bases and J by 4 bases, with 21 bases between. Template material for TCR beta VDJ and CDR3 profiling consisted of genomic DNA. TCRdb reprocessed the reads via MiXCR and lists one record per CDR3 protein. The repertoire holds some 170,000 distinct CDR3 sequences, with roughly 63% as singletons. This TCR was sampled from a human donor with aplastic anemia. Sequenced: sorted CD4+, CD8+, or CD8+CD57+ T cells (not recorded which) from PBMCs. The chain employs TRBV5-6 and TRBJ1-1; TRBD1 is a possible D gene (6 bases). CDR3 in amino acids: CASRSWSGGHVTEAFF. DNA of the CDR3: TGTGCCAGCAGGTCTTGGTCCGGGGGCCATGTCACTGAAGCTTTCTTT.